This T cell receptor (beta chain) comes out of a study of prognosis after radiotherapy for stage I lung cancer (dated by TCRdb to the early 2020s). Background on the whole study: Between early 2018 and early 2019, nineteen patients with stage I NSCLC were enrolled in Nanjing, China. Of the enrolled patients, some 14 had newly diagnosed primary stage I lung tumors, while several had oligometastatic NSCLC following surgical resection of the primary tumor. Every patient was deemed medically inoperable, around eleven because of comorbidities and about seven because they refused surgery. The cohort included about twelve men and roughly six women, with a median age of approximately 75 years and a range of about 53 to 95 years. Some twelve patients had adenocarcinoma and 6 or 7 had squamous cell carcinoma as the tumor histology. SBRT was given in 3 to 5 fractions with a biologically effective dose of at least 100 Gy, using image-guided IMRT or VMAT. SBRT was not combined with any concurrent therapy in any patient. Distant metastases were developed by four of the 19 patients after SBRT, at a median of roughly 7 months, whereas no significant progression was observed in the other 15 patients. Peripheral blood TCR beta repertoires were profiled in stage I NSCLC patients before and after stereotactic body radiotherapy, and the study then linked these repertoires to distant failure. A total of around 40 blood samples from around 20 patients were sequenced, with one sample obtained before and one obtained after SBRT for each patient. On the study overall, not on this receptor specifically: Unique TCR clone counts fell after SBRT (median 10,088 before versus roughly 6,900 after; Wilcoxon paired P=0.011). TRBV and TRBJ usage frequencies reportedly varied with metastasis status, involving two V genes at baseline and about 10 V and two J genes after SBRT. Post-SBRT Shannon entropy and its change from baseline were lower in patients who developed distant metastases; baseline Shannon entropy was not associated with metastases. The study was limited by the small cohort and short follow-up, and independent validation of the study findings is required. Tumor specificity of expanded TCR clones was not determined. All reported P values were unadjusted for multiple comparisons.

Two rounds of multiplex PCR on genomic DNA were used to amplify the TCR beta CDR3 region. In the first PCR round, primers specific to each TRBV and TRBJ gene were used, and the primer sequences were filed in Chinese patent CN105087789A. Universal primers were used in the second round of PCR. The Roche High Pure PCR Template Preparation Kit was used to extract genomic DNA from frozen PBMCs. An Illumina HiSeq 3000 was used to sequence the libraries paired-end with 151 bp reads. In the source study's methods: CutAdapt was used to discard raw reads that did not contain the multiplex PCR primer sequences. High-quality paired reads were merged into contigs with PEAR. TRB V, D and J gene segments were assigned to each contig with MiXCR by alignment to reference sequences. CDR3 sequences were clustered by base quality and sequence similarity to remove sequencing errors. Shannon entropy, normalized by the natural log of the productive TCR sequence number, served as the measure of diversity. To get clonality, Shannon entropy was divided by the natural log of the number of unique clonotypes, and that result was subtracted from one. The Youden index of ROC curves was used to select progression-free survival cut-offs for repertoire metrics, and analyses were performed in R 3.5.3. TCRdb cleaned the public reads at Q25 with fastp, built clones with MiXCR and kept in-frame beta chains. Rows with one shared CDR3 protein collapse into an entry with the most common genes and DNA. The V and J calls reflect TCRdb's pipeline rather than the authors' work. The sample yields over 15,000 distinct CDR3 sequences; roughly half were counted once. The ten most abundant clones make up around a third of the sample.

CDR1 GTSNPN and CDR2 SVGIG are derived from the germline V gene (reference sequence). From the cysteine through the phenylalanine, the CDR3 covers 13 amino acids. The DNA shown is the 39-base CDR3, in frame from base 1. Details on this clonotype: Which antigen it targets is not known. Compared with germline, one end of the junction differs, possibly owing to a read error.

All patients had node-negative disease on CT and PET/CT, and none had a history of other malignancies or had previously received chemotherapy or radiotherapy. At each of the two time points, 6 to 7.5 milliliters of peripheral venous blood were collected into EDTA tubes. Ficoll-Paque Plus density-gradient centrifugation was used to isolate PBMCs. Immediately after collection, samples were stored at -80 degrees C until analysis. The clonotype was recovered from a donor of 50 years or more with non-small cell lung cancer. The source was PBMCs, collected before or after stereotactic body radiation therapy (not recorded which). The V and J genes are TRBV30 and TRBJ2-6; no D segment can be confidently identified. The CDR3 region reads CTWSVALANVLTF. The bases read TGTACCTGGAGTGTCGCCCTTGCCAACGTCCTGACTTTC.